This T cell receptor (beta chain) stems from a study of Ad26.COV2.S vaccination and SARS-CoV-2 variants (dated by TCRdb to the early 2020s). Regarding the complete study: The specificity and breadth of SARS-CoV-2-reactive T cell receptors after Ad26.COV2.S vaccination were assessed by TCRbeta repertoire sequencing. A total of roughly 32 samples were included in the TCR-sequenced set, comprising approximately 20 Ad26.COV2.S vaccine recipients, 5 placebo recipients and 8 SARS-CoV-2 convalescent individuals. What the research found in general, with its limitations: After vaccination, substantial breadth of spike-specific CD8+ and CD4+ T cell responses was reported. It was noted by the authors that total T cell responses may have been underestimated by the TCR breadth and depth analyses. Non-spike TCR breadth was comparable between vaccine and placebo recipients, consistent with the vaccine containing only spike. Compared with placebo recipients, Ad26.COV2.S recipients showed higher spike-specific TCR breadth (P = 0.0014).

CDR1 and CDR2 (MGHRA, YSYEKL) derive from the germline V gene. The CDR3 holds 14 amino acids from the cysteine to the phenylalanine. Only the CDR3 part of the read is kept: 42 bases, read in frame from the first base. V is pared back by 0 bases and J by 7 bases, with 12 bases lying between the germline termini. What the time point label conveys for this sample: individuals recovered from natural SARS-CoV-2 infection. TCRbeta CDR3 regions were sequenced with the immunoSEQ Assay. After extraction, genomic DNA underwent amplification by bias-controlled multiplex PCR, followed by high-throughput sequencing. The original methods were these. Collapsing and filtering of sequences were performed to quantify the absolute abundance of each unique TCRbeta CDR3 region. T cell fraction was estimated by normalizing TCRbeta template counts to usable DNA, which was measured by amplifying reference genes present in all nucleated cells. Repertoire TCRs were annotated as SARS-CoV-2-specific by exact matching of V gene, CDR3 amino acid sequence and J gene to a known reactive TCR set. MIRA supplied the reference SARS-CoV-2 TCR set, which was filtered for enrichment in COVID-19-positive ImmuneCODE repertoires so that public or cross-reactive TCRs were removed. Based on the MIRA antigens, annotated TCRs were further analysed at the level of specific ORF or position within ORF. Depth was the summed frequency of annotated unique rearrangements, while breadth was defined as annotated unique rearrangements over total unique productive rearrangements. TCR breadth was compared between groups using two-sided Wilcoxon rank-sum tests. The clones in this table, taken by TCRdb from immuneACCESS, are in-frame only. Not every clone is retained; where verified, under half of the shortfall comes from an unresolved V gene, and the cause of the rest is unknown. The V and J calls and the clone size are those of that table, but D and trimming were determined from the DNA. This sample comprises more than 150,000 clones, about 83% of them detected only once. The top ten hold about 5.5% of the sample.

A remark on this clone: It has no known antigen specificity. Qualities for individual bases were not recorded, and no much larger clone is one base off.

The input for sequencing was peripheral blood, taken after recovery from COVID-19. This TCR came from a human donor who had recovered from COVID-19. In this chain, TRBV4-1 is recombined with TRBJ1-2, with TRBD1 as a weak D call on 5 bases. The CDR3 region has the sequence CASSQDLRGPGYTF. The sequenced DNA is TGCGCCAGCAGCCAAGATCTGCGGGGACCTGGCTACACCTTC.